This T cell receptor (beta chain) was identified during a study of T-cell memory formation after mild COVID-19. Overall study: TCR clusters were largely donor specific.

One entry per CDR3 protein results from TCRdb running MiXCR on the 5' RACE reads. The table has roughly 250,000 distinct CDR3 sequences, about 17% seen once. The CDR3 consists of 14 residues. Trimming removed 6 bases at V and 9 bases at J, with 18 bases between. Germline CDR1 is SGHTA and CDR2 is FQGNSA. Sample: PBMCs or a T cell subset sorted from them (not recorded which). The chain uses TRBV7-2 and TRBJ2-1; D perhaps matches TRBD2 (6 bases). This clonotype was sampled from a young man who had mild COVID-19 (a few samples of this study predate the infection). Cell type and time point are not known. CDR3 protein: CASRITPQGGEQFF. CDR3 DNA sequence: TGTGCCAGCAGGATTACCCCTCAGGGAGGTGAGCAGTTCTTC.